The present T cell receptor beta chain was sequenced within a study of T cell repertoires in cytomegalovirus infection. Study at large: CMV infection together with matching HLA type was indicated by public TCR beta signatures.

In regard to this clonotype: No antigen is known for it. A junction end diverges from the germline sequence, so it may reflect a read error.

Germline loops: CDR1 DFQATT, CDR2 SNEGSKA (reference sequence). The CDR3 runs 16 residues. TCRdb reprocessed the reads via MiXCR and lists one record per CDR3 protein. The sample carries 900,000 to 950,000 distinct CDR3 sequences, roughly 30% recorded once. The sequencing here drew on cultured CD8+ T cells from PBMCs, taken from culture after CMV antigen stimulation. The clonotype was recovered from a human donor in good health (CMV status not recorded). Some clones in this sample may be carry-over from other donors' samples. V gene TRBV20-1 combines with J gene TRBJ2-3; D may correspond to TRBD1 or TRBD2 (6 bases each). CDR3 coding DNA: TGCAGTACTAGAGATCTAGGAGGGGGGTCCACAGATACGCAGTATTTT. It encodes CSTRDLGGGSTDTQYF.